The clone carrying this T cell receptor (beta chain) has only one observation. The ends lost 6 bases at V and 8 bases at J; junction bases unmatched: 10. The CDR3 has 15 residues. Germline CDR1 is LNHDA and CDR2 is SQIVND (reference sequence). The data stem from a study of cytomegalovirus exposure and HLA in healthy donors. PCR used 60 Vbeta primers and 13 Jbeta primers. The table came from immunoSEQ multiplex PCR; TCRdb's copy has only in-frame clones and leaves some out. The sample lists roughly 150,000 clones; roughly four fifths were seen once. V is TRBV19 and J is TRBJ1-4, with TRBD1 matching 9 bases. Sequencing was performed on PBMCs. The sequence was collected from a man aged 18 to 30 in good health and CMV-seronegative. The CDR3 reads CASSQIGTGREKLFF. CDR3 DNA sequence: TGTGCCAGTAGCCAAATCGGGACAGGGCGCGAAAAACTGTTTTTT.